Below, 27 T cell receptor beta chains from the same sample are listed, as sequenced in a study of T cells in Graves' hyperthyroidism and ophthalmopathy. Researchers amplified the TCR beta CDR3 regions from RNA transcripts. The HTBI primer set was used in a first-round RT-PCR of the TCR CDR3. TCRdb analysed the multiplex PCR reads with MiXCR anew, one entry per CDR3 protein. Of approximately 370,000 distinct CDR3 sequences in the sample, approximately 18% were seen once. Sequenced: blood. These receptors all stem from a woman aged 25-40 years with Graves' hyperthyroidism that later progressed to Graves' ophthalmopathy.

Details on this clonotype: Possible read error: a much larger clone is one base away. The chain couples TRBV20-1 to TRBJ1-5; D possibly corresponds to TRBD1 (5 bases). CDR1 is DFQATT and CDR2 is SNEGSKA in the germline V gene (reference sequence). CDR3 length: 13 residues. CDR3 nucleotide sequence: TGCAGTGCTCGGGGGGATAGCATTCAGCCCCAGCATTTT. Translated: CSARGDSIQPQHF.

CDR3 loop: CSASPGTASYNEQFF. CDR3 DNA: TGCAGTGCTAGCCCCGGGACAGCGAGCTACAATGAGCAGTTCTTC. The rearrangement links TRBV20-1 to TRBJ2-1; 7 bases map to TRBD1. V shed 3 bases and J 3 bases; nucleotides not matched to a gene: 8. Germline V lookup: CDR1 DFQATT, CDR2 SNEGSKA (reference sequence). The CDR3 is made up of 15 amino acids.

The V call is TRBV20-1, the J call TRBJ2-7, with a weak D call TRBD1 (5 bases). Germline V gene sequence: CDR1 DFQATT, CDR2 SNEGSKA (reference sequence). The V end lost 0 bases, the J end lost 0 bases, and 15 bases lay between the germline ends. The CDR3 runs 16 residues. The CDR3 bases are TGCAGTGCTAGAGATTCTACAGGTTCCAACTCCTACGAGCAGTACTTC. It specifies CSARDSTGSNSYEQYF.

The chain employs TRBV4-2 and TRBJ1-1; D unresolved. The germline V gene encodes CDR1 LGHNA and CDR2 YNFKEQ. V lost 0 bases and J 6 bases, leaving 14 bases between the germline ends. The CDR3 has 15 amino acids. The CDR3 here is CASSQDMGGTAEAFF. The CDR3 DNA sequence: TGTGCCAGCAGCCAAGATATGGGAGGCACCGCTGAAGCTTTCTTT.

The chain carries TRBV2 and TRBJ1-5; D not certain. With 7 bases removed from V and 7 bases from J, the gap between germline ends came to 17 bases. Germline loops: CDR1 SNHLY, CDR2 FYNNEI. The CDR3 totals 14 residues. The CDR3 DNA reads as TGTGCCAGCATGGTAGAAGGAAAGGCCCAGCCCCAGCATTTT. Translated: CASMVEGKAQPQHF. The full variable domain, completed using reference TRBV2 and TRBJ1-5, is EPEVTQTPSHQVTQMGQEVILRCVPISNHLYFYWYRQILGQKVEFLVSFYNNEISEKSEIFDDQFSVERPDGSNFTLKIRSTKLEDSAMYFCASMVEGKAQPQHFGDGTRLSIL.

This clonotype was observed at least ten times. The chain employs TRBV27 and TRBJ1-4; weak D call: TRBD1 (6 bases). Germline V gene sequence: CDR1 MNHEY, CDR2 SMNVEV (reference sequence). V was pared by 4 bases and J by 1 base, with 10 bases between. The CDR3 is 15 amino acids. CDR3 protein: CASSYEQGTNEKLFF. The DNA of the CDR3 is TGTGCCAGCAGTTATGAACAGGGAACTAATGAAAAACTGTTTTTT.

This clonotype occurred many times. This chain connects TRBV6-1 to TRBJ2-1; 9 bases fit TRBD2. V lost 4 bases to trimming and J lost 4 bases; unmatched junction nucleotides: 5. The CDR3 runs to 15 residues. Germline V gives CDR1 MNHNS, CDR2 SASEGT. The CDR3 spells CASSGAGGPYNEQFF. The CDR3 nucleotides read TGTGCCAGCAGTGGAGCGGGAGGACCATACAATGAGCAGTTCTTC.

CDR3 bases: TGTGCCAGCAGTTCGGGCCTCAACTCTGGAAACACCATATATTTT. It is translated as CASSSGLNSGNTIYF. The chain employs TRBV7-2 and TRBJ1-3; no clear D. This CDR3 is built from 15 residues. Germline CDR1 is SGHTA and CDR2 is FQGNSA. V gave up 6 bases and J gave up 0 bases, with 12 bases separating them.

The CDR3 DNA reads as TGTGCCAGCAGCTTGCAGGGGCTTAATGAGCAGTTCTTC. Protein product: CASSLQGLNEQFF. The rearrangement links TRBV7-9 to TRBJ2-1; D possibly corresponds to TRBD1 (6 bases). The CDR3 is 13 amino acids. Trimming removed 3 bases from V and 7 bases from J, with 10 bases in between. Germline V CDR1 and CDR2: SEHNR, FQNEAQ (reference sequence). Filled out from reference TRBV7-9 and TRBJ2-1, the complete variable domain reads DTGVSQNPRHKITKRGQNVTFRCDPISEHNRLYWYRQTLGQGPEFLTYFQNEAQLEKSRLLSDRFSAERPKGSFSTLEIQRTEQGDSAMYLCASSLQGLNEQFFGPGTRLTVL.

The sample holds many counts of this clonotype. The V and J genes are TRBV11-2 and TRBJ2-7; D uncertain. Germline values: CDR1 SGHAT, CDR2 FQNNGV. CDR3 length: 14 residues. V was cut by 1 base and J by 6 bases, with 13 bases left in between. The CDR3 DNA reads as TGTGCCAGCAGCTTAGGTGGGATGGAAGCCGAGCAGTACTTC. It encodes CASSLGGMEAEQYF.

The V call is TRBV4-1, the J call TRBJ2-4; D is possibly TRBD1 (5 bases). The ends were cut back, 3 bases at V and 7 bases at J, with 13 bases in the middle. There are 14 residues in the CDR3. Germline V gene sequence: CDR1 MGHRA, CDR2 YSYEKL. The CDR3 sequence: CASSQQGGANIQYF. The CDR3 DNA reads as TGCGCCAGCAGCCAGCAGGGTGGGGCCAACATTCAGTACTTC.

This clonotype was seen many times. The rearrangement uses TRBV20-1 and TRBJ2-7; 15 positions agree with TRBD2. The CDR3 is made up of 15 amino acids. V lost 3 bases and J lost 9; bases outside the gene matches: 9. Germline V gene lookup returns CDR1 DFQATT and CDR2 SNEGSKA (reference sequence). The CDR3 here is CSASGLAGGPEGQYF. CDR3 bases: TGCAGTGCTAGCGGACTAGCGGGAGGGCCTGAGGGGCAGTACTTC.

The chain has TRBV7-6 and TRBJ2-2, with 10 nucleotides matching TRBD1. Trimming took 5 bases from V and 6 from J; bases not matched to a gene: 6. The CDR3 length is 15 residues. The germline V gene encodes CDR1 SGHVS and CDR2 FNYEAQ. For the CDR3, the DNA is TGTGCCAGCAGCCCCGGGACAGGGGACGCCGGGGAGCTGTTTTTT. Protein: CASSPGTGDAGELFF.

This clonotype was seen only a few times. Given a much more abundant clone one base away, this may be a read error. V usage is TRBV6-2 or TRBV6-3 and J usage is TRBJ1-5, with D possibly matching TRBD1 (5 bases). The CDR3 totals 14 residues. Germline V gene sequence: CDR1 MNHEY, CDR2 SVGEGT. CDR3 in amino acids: CASSGGIGSQPRHF. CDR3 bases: TGTGCCAGCTCTGGGGGAATCGGAAGTCAGCCCCGGCATTTT.

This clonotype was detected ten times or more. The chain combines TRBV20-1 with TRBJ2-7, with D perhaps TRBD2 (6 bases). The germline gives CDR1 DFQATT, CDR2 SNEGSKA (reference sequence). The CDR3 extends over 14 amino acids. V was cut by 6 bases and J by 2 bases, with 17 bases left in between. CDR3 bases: TGCAGTGCCCGGCCGGACGGGGGAGCCTACGAGCAGTACTTC. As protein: CSARPDGGAYEQYF.

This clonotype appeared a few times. The chain's CDR3 is CASSLASSGSAGELFF. As DNA, the CDR3 is TGTGCCAGCAGCTTGGCGTCCAGCGGGAGTGCCGGGGAGCTGTTTTTT. The chain carries TRBV5-6 and TRBJ2-2; 8 nucleotides line up with TRBD2. The ends lost 0 bases at V and 6 bases at J; junction bases unmatched: 7. CDR1 and CDR2 from the germline V gene are SGHDT and YYEEEE. CDR3 size: 16 residues.

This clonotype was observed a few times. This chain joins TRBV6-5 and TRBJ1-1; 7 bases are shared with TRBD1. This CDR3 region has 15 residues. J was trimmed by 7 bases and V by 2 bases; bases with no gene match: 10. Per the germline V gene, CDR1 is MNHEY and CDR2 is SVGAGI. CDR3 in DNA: TGTGCCAGCAGTTACACCCCGGGACAGAGACATGAAGCTTTCTTT. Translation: CASSYTPGQRHEAFF.

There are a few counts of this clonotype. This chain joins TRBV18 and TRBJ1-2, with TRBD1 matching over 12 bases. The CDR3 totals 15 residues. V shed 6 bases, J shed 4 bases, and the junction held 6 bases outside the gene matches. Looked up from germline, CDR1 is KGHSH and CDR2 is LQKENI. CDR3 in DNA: TGTGCCAGCTCTAAGGGACAGGGGGCCGCCTATGGCTACACCTTC. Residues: CASSKGQGAAYGYTF.

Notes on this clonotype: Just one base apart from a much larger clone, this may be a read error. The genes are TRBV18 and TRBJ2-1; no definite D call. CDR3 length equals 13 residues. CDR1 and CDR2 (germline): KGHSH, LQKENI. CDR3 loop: CASSPVEEYEQLF. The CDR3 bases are TGTGCCAGCTCACCAGTGGAAGAGTATGAGCAGCTCTTC.

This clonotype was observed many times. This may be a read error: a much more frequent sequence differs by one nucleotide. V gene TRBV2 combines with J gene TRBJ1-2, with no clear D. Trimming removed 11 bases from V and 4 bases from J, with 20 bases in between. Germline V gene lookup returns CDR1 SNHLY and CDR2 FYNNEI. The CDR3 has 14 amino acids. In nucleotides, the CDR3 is TGTGCCTCAGAAAAGGGAAGAAATACCTATGGCTACACCTTC. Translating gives CASEKGRNTYGYTF.

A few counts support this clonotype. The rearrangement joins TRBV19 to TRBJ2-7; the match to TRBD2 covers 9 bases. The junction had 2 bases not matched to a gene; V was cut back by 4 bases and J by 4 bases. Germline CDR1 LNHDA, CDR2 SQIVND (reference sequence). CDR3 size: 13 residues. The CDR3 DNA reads TGTGCCAGTAGTACGACTAGCGGATACGAGCAGTACTTC. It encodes CASSTTSGYEQYF.

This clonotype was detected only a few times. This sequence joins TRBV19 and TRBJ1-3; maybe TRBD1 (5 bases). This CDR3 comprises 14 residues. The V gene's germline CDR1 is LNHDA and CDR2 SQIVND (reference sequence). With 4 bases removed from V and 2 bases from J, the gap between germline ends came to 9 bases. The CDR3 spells CASSTGTPGNTIYF. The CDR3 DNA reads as TGTGCCAGTAGTACGGGGACTCCTGGAAACACCATATATTTT.

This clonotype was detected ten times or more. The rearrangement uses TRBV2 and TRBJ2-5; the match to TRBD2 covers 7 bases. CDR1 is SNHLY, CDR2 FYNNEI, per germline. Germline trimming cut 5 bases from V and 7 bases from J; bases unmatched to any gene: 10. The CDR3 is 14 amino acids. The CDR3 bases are TGTGCCAGCAGTCCGGGACTACTCGATTTGACCCAGTACTTC. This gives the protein CASSPGLLDLTQYF.

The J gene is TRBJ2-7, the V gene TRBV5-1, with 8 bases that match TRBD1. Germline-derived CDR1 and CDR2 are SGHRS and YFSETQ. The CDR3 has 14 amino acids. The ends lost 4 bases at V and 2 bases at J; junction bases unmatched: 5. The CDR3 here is CASSEGTGAYEQYF. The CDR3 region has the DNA TGCGCCAGCAGCGAAGGGACAGGAGCCTACGAGCAGTACTTC. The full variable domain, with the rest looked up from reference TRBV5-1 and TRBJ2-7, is KAGVTQTPRYLIKTRGQQVTLSCSPISGHRSVSWYQQTPGQGLQFLFEYFSETQRNKGNFPGRFSGRQFSNSRSEMNVSTLELGDSALYLCASSEGTGAYEQYFGPGTRLTVT.

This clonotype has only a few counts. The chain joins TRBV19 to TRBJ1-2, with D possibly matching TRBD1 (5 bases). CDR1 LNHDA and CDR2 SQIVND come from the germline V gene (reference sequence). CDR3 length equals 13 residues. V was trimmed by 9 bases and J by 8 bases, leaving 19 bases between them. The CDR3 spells CASTPRTLLGYTF. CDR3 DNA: TGTGCCAGCACGCCGAGGACATTATTAGGCTACACCTTC.

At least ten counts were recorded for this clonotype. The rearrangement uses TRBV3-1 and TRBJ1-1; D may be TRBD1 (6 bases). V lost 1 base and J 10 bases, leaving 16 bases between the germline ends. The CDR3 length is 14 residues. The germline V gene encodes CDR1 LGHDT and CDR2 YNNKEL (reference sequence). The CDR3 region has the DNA TGTGCCAGCAGCCAAGGGGGGGCCTATTCTGGAGCTTTCTTT. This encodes CASSQGGAYSGAFF. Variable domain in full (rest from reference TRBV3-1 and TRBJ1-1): DTAVSQTPKYLVTQMGNDKSIKCEQNLGHDTMYWYKQDSKKFLKIMFSYNNKELIINETVPNRFSPKSPDKAHLNLHINSLELGDSAVYFCASSQGGAYSGAFFGQGTRLTVV.

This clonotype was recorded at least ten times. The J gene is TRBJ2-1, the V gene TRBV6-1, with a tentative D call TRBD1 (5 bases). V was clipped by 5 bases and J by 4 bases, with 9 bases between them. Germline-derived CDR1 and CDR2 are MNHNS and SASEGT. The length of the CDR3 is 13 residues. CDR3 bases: TGTGCCAGCAGTTCACAGGTTTACAATGAGCAGTTCTTC. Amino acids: CASSSQVYNEQFF.